One sample yielded the 3 T cell receptor beta chains listed below, sequenced in a study of blood T cell repertoires in COVID-19 (dated by TCRdb to about 2020). The method behind the library was the immunoSEQ multiplex PCR assay. Entries here come from immuneACCESS through TCRdb and include only in-frame sequences with V and J called. Some clones fail to appear in such tables; in the studies checked, an unresolved V gene covers under half of the shortfall, and the cause of the remainder is unknown. The sample has some 150,000 clones on record, over 80% of them singletons. The top ten hold roughly 2.9% of the sample. Sequencing used peripheral blood. The receptors stem from a woman aged 40 to 49 with active or convalescent COVID-19.

The chain uses TRBV18 and TRBJ1-1; 10 nucleotides align to TRBD1. This CDR3 is 15 amino acids long. Per the germline V gene, CDR1 is KGHSH and CDR2 is LQKENI. Trimming cost V 3 bases and J 5 bases; bases outside gene matches: 6. This CDR3 reads CASSPLGQGVTEAFF. CDR3 in DNA: TGTGCCAGCTCACCCCTAGGACAGGGGGTTACTGAAGCTTTCTTT.

This sequence joins TRBV7-8 and TRBJ1-2, with D possibly TRBD1 on 6 matching bases. Trimming removed 3 bases from V and 8 bases from J, with 19 bases in between. The CDR3 is 15 residues long. The germline gives CDR1 SGHVS, CDR2 FQNEAQ. The CDR3 loop is CASSFERTGTKGYTF. In DNA, the CDR3 is TGTGCCAGCAGCTTCGAACGTACCGGGACAAAAGGCTACACCTTC.

This rearrangement joins TRBV5-1 to TRBJ1-4; D remains unclear. The CDR3 extends over 15 amino acids. Germline lookup yields CDR1 SGHRS and CDR2 YFSETQ. Trimming removed 1 base at V and 0 bases at J, with 7 bases between. CDR3 in amino acids: CASSLNTATNEKLFF. DNA of the CDR3: TGCGCCAGCAGCTTGAATACAGCAACTAATGAAAAACTGTTTTTT.